This TCR beta chain appears in the sequencing data of a study of cytomegalovirus exposure and HLA in healthy donors. General observations from the study: In vitro, three CMV-associated chains proved specific for CMV antigens.

This CDR3 contains 13 residues. Germline V CDR1 and CDR2: SGHNT, YYREEE (reference sequence). V shed 2 bases and J shed 4 bases, with 7 bases lying between them. To note about this clone: The antigen is undetermined.

In the PCR, 60 Vbeta and 13 Jbeta primers were used. Clones were sequenced by immunoSEQ multiplex PCR, and TCRdb holds only the in-frame ones, with some missing. The repertoire consists of roughly 110,000 clones, with under 80% occurring once and the leading ten covering about 6.1%. Sequencing was done on a sample of PBMCs. The chain employs TRBV5-4 and TRBJ1-3; weak D call: TRBD1 (6 bases). This receptor was taken from a woman between 50 and 59 years old in good health and CMV-seropositive. CDR3 residues: CASSLGGGNTIYF. The CDR3 coding sequence is TGTGCCAGCAGCTTAGGGGGAGGAAACACCATATATTTT.